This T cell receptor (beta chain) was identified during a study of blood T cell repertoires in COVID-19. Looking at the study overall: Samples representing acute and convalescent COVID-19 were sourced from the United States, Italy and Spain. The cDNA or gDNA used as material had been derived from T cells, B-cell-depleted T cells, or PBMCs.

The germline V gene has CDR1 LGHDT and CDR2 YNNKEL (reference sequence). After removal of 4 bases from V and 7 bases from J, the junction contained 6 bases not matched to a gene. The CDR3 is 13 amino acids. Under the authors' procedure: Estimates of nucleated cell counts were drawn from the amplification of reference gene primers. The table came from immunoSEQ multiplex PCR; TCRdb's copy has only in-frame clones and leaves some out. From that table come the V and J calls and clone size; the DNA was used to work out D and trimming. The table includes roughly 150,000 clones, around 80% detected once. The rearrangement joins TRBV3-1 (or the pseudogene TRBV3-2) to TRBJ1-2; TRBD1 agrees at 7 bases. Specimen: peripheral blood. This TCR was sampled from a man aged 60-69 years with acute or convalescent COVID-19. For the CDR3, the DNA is TGTGCCAGCAGCCTGAAGGACAGGAGTGGCTACACCTTC. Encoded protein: CASSLKDRSGYTF.